This T cell receptor beta chain was obtained from a study of T cells in Graves' hyperthyroidism and ophthalmopathy. Study context: The authors collected peripheral blood at initial diagnosis, before any treatment.

Turning to this clonotype: Its specificity is not known.

Authors of the study amplified TCR beta CDR3 regions from RNA transcripts. The TCR CDR3 first-round RT-PCR relied on the HTBI primer set. TCRdb redid the calling of the multiplex PCR reads with MiXCR, one entry per CDR3 protein. The repertoire consists of hundreds of thousands of distinct CDR3 sequences, with approximately 15% occurring once and the leading ten covering roughly a tenth. The germline V gene encodes CDR1 SGHTS and CDR2 YDEGEE. Losses at the gene ends were 4 bases for V and 5 bases for J; bases not matched to a gene: 10. The length of the CDR3 is 15 residues. The study's findings and limits: Most thyroid clonotypes that were expanded above 0.001 also turned up in blood.

This clonotype originated in a woman aged 18-29 years with Graves' hyperthyroidism. This chain connects TRBV5-8 to TRBJ2-5; 8 bases fit TRBD2. Sequencing was performed on blood. The CDR3 region has the DNA TGTGCCAGCAGCCTTATAGCGGGGCCTGTGGAGACCCAGTACTTC. The encoded protein is CASSLIAGPVETQYF.